This T cell receptor beta chain was documented in a study of T cell responses to AZD1222 COVID-19 vaccine. Clones were read by immunoSEQ multiplex PCR, and TCRdb kept only the in-frame ones, dropping some. Of 110,000 or so clones detected, approximately 88% appear once; the ten largest clones hold about 6%. This clone was counted once. The TCR comes from an adult who received the AZD1222 COVID-19 vaccine. This material consisted of peripheral blood, taken 28 days after the second AZD1222 dose.

This CDR3 reads CASSPRAGGGETQYF. As DNA, the CDR3 is TGTGCCAGCAGCCCTCGAGCGGGGGGCGGGGAGACCCAGTACTTC. The rearrangement uses TRBV7-2 and TRBJ2-5; 9 bases align to TRBD2. V shed 5 bases, J shed 5 bases, and the junction held 9 bases outside the gene matches. Germline CDR1 and CDR2: SGHTA and FQGNSA. The CDR3 totals 15 residues.